This is a list of T cell receptor beta chains from one sample in a study of blood T cells in healthy people across ages. TCRdb re-analysed the 5' RACE reads in MiXCR, keeping a single row per CDR3 protein. Here the sample spans around 900,000 distinct CDR3 sequences, roughly 26% being singletons. Material for sequencing was blood. These receptors were collected from a woman of 80 years or more in good health. The conserved cysteine and the conserved F or W are not part of the CDR3 here. Each record gives: V gene, CDR3 length, D gene, J gene, clone size, CDR3 protein. A D gene is named only where the DNA matches it firmly. For some rows the clone size is stated as once, few or many, or as a class when expanded; others skip it.

v_gene: TRBV12-3/TRBV12-4; len: 11; d_gene: .; j_gene: TRBJ2-1; abundance: .; CDR3aa: ASRLGGGETQF
v_gene: TRBV20-1; len: 12; d_gene: TRBD2; j_gene: TRBJ2-3; abundance: .; CDR3aa: SATQGGRTDTQY
v_gene: TRBV15; len: 10; d_gene: .; j_gene: TRBJ2-5; abundance: .; CDR3aa: ATSRDIETQY
v_gene: TRBV20-1; len: 10; d_gene: .; j_gene: TRBJ2-1; abundance: many; CDR3aa: SAGGLYNEQF
v_gene: TRBV28; len: 15; d_gene: .; j_gene: TRBJ2-1; abundance: few; CDR3aa: ASSPGEGGWSYNEQF
v_gene: TRBV11-2; len: 14; d_gene: .; j_gene: TRBJ2-1; abundance: .; CDR3aa: ASSLGLAASYNEQF
v_gene: TRBV14; len: 12; d_gene: TRBD2; j_gene: TRBJ2-7; abundance: many; CDR3aa: ASSRERGSYEQY
v_gene: TRBV6-4; len: 16; d_gene: TRBD1; j_gene: TRBJ2-3; abundance: .; CDR3aa: ASSDSFRRDRGPDTQY
v_gene: TRBV6-6; len: 12; d_gene: TRBD1; j_gene: TRBJ1-1; abundance: few; CDR3aa: ASRGQGAVSEAF
v_gene: TRBV7-9; len: 13; d_gene: .; j_gene: TRBJ2-7; abundance: .; CDR3aa: ASSLNGGRPYEQY
v_gene: TRBV3-1; len: 14; d_gene: .; j_gene: TRBJ2-7; abundance: many; CDR3aa: ASSRNPDPGAYEQY
v_gene: TRBV7-2; len: 14; d_gene: TRBD2; j_gene: TRBJ2-1; abundance: .; CDR3aa: ASSLRTGLAGNEQF
v_gene: TRBV4-2; len: 14; d_gene: TRBD2; j_gene: TRBJ2-3; abundance: many; CDR3aa: ASSPGLAGAPGTQY
v_gene: TRBV28; len: 13; d_gene: TRBD2; j_gene: TRBJ2-2; abundance: .; CDR3aa: ASTETSVSTGELF
v_gene: TRBV9; len: 14; d_gene: TRBD2; j_gene: TRBJ2-2; abundance: .; CDR3aa: ASSVEGSGGTGELF
v_gene: TRBV7-9; len: 11; d_gene: .; j_gene: TRBJ2-7; abundance: many; CDR3aa: ASSFGGGSEQY
v_gene: TRBV9; len: 13; d_gene: .; j_gene: TRBJ2-5; abundance: many; CDR3aa: ASSALDSLGETQY
v_gene: TRBV7-2; len: 10; d_gene: .; j_gene: TRBJ2-1; abundance: .; CDR3aa: ASSLRVGTQF
v_gene: TRBV27; len: 16; d_gene: .; j_gene: TRBJ2-6; abundance: many; CDR3aa: ASSLSGQDRSGANVLT
v_gene: TRBV15; len: 13; d_gene: .; j_gene: TRBJ1-6; abundance: .; CDR3aa: ATRRGSSYNSPLH
v_gene: TRBV3-1; len: 11; d_gene: TRBD1; j_gene: TRBJ1-2; abundance: .; CDR3aa: ANSLRQGNGYT
v_gene: TRBV29-1; len: 10; d_gene: TRBD2; j_gene: TRBJ2-1; abundance: many; CDR3aa: SVVRGGTPQF
v_gene: TRBV2; len: 14; d_gene: TRBD1; j_gene: TRBJ1-3; abundance: few; CDR3aa: ASSTGQATSGNTIY
v_gene: TRBV20-1; len: 11; d_gene: .; j_gene: TRBJ2-5; abundance: many; CDR3aa: SAAVGPQETQY
v_gene: TRBV5-1; len: 15; d_gene: TRBD1; j_gene: TRBJ1-2; abundance: few; CDR3aa: AGSLEAGTGPIFGYT
v_gene: TRBV7-2; len: 16; d_gene: TRBD2; j_gene: TRBJ2-3; abundance: many; CDR3aa: ASTLRGASGGSADTQY
v_gene: TRBV12-3/TRBV12-4; len: 17; d_gene: TRBD2; j_gene: TRBJ2-3; abundance: .; CDR3aa: ASSSNSISSGGSADTQY